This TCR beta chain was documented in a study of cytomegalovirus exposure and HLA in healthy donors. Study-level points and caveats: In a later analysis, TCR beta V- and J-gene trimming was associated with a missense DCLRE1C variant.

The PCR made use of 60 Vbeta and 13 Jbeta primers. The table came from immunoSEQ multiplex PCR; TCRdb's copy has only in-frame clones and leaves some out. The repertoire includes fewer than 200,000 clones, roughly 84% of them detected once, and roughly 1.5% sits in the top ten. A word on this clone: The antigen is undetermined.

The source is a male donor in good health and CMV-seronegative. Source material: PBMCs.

The CDR3: CASSQEGLAGTQYF. In nucleotides, the CDR3 is TGCGCCAGCAGCCAAGAGGGCCTAGCAGGCACGCAGTATTTT. The chain is built from TRBV4-3 and TRBJ2-3; tentatively, D is TRBD2 (5 bases). From germline, CDR1 is LGHNA and CDR2 YSLEER. The CDR3 has 14 amino acids. V dropped 0 bases and J dropped 9 bases, with 13 bases sitting between them.